This T cell receptor beta chain derives from a study of blood T cells in healthy people across ages. Study conclusions and caveats: Strongly correlated with naive T cell percentage was TCR beta diversity.

Then a second PCR, running roughly 7 to 11 cycles, was carried out with a sample-barcoded 5' primer and a J-beta primer mix. TCRdb processed the 5' RACE reads anew with MiXCR; each CDR3 protein has one entry. The sample lists roughly 1.9 million distinct CDR3 sequences, approximately 40% occurring once. V lost 5 bases and J lost 0, with 10 bases in between. Germline V gene lookup returns CDR1 DFQATT and CDR2 SNEGSKA (reference sequence). The CDR3 loop spans 13 amino acids. Caucasian individuals from Russia who were healthy and aged roughly 6 to 100 acted as donors. The extraction recovered at least 5 micrograms of total RNA per sample. This clonotype turned up a few times. Antigen: not known.

Sequencing input: blood. The sequence was obtained from a human donor in good health. The J gene is TRBJ1-2, the V gene TRBV20-1; the D is unclear. Here the CDR3 DNA reads TGCAGTGCTCGGACGGAAACTAACTATGGCTACACCTTC. It yields the protein CSARTETNYGYTF.